This TCR beta chain was found in a study of cytomegalovirus exposure and HLA in healthy donors. With 60 Vbeta and 13 Jbeta primers, the PCR was carried out. Clones were sequenced by immunoSEQ multiplex PCR, and TCRdb holds only the in-frame ones, with some missing. The repertoire includes some 150,000 clones, around two thirds of them detected once, and 2.5% to 3% sits in the top ten. Notes on the study in general: The listing of about 150 TCR beta chains classed them as cytomegalovirus-associated. Reportedly, a later analysis found an Asian-associated ancestry cluster had fewer N-insertions than the roughly 670-donor mean. A later analysis showed that HLA-associated TCR beta chains had undergone more clonal expansion than equally common others.

As concerns this clone: Its target is not known.

The clonotype was recovered from a man aged 35-49 years in good health and CMV-seronegative. What was sequenced was PBMCs.

The CDR3: CASSAAGTSGSDTQYF. The DNA of the CDR3 is TGTGCCAGCAGTGCAGCCGGGACTAGCGGGAGTGATACGCAGTATTTT. The chain joins TRBV6-4 to TRBJ2-3; TRBD2 agrees at 14 bases. Germline CDR1 and CDR2: MRHNA and SNTAGT. With V trimmed by 4 bases and J by 6 bases, 6 bases remained unmatched. The CDR3 loop spans 16 amino acids.